The sequence of this T cell receptor beta chain was determined in a study of blood T cell repertoires in COVID-19. Study in general: Nucleic acid was either cDNA or gDNA, and it came from T cells, B-cell-depleted T cells, or PBMCs.

The V gene's germline CDR1 is LNHNV and CDR2 YYDKDF (reference sequence). The V end lost 3 bases, the J end lost 0 bases, and 8 bases lay between the germline ends. The CDR3 runs to 14 residues. Clones were sequenced by immunoSEQ multiplex PCR, and TCRdb holds only the in-frame ones, with some missing. The repertoire holds around 250,000 clones, about 91% seen once, with 0.95% to 1.5% in the top ten. This clone has only a few counts. The sequence was obtained from a woman between 40 and 50 years old with acute COVID-19. V and J are TRBV15 and TRBJ1-1; possible D gene TRBD1, 5 bases. Sequencing input: PBMCs or T cells enriched from blood (not recorded which). The CDR3, as DNA: TGTGCCACCAGCAGGGACACAATGAACACTGAAGCTTTCTTT. It specifies CATSRDTMNTEAFF.